The rows below give T cell receptor beta chains drawn from one sample of a study of blood T cells in healthy people across ages. TCRdb reprocessed the 5' RACE reads via MiXCR and lists one record per CDR3 protein. This sample has around 1,500,000 distinct CDR3 sequences, with roughly 27% found just once. What was sequenced was blood. These receptors came from a woman under 40 in good health. Each CDR3 is given with its conserved first and last residue. A D gene is named only where the DNA matches it firmly. Some rows mark clone size as missing; the rest say once, few, many or name a class of expanded clone.

j_gene: TRBJ1-4; v_gene: TRBV29-1; d_gene: NA; abundance: NA; CDR3nt: TGCAGCGTGGCAAAGGGTAATGAAAAACTGTTTTTT; CDR3aa: CSVAKGNEKLFF
j_gene: TRBJ2-3; v_gene: TRBV28; d_gene: NA; abundance: NA; CDR3nt: TGTGCCTCCCTTTGGCCCCCCCAAAATACGCAGTATTTT; CDR3aa: CASLWPPQNTQYF
j_gene: TRBJ2-4; v_gene: TRBV29-1; d_gene: NA; abundance: NA; CDR3nt: TGCAGCGTTGAATCAGCGACGGCACTGAGGGAGCAGTACTTC; CDR3aa: CSVESATALREQYF
j_gene: TRBJ2-5; v_gene: TRBV20-1; d_gene: NA; abundance: NA; CDR3nt: TGCAGTGCTAGAGTCGACACCGGCGGGGAGACCCAGTACTTC; CDR3aa: CSARVDTGGETQYF
j_gene: TRBJ2-6; v_gene: TRBV4-1; d_gene: NA; abundance: NA; CDR3nt: TGCGCCAGCAGCCAAGATTTAACCTCAAGCCTCTCTGGGGCCAACGTCCTGACTTTC; CDR3aa: CASSQDLTSSLSGANVLTF
j_gene: TRBJ2-1; v_gene: TRBV6-5; d_gene: NA; abundance: few; CDR3nt: TGTGCCAGCCGACACAGGGCCCTCTCCTACAATGAGCAGTTCTTC; CDR3aa: CASRHRALSYNEQFF
j_gene: TRBJ2-3; v_gene: TRBV29-1; d_gene: NA; abundance: NA; CDR3nt: TGCAGCGTTGAAAGACTCCTCACAACAGATACGCAGTATTTT; CDR3aa: CSVERLLTTDTQYF
j_gene: TRBJ1-1; v_gene: TRBV5-1; d_gene: TRBD1; abundance: once; CDR3nt: TGCGCTAGCAGCCTAGACAGGGCTGACTTGAACACTGAAGCTTTCTTT; CDR3aa: CASSLDRADLNTEAFF
j_gene: TRBJ2-3; v_gene: TRBV24-1; d_gene: NA; abundance: NA; CDR3nt: TGTACCATCAGGGGGGGAAATCTCACAGATACGCAGTATTTT; CDR3aa: CTIRGGNLTDTQYF
j_gene: TRBJ1-2; v_gene: TRBV5-1; d_gene: TRBD1; abundance: NA; CDR3nt: TGCGCCAGCAACGTCGGGACAGGGAATCTGGGCTACACCTTC; CDR3aa: CASNVGTGNLGYTF
j_gene: TRBJ1-2; v_gene: TRBV20-1; d_gene: TRBD1; abundance: few; CDR3nt: TGCAGTGCTAGAGGAGCGACAGGGGATTCTGGCTACACCTTC; CDR3aa: CSARGATGDSGYTF
j_gene: TRBJ1-1; v_gene: TRBV27; d_gene: NA; abundance: few; CDR3nt: TGTGCCAGCAGTTTATCCAATGATAATGAAGCTTTCTTT; CDR3aa: CASSLSNDNEAFF
j_gene: TRBJ1-6; v_gene: TRBV4-2; d_gene: NA; abundance: many; CDR3nt: TGTGCCAGCAGCTCGAGGACGGAAAATTCACCCCTCCACTTT; CDR3aa: CASSSRTENSPLHF
j_gene: TRBJ2-3; v_gene: TRBV4-3; d_gene: NA; abundance: NA; CDR3nt: TGCGCCAGCAGCCAAGATCGGGCCTACACAGATACGCAGTATTTT; CDR3aa: CASSQDRAYTDTQYF
j_gene: TRBJ1-5; v_gene: TRBV9; d_gene: NA; abundance: NA; CDR3nt: TGTGCCAGCAGCGTAGATGGGTATCAGCCCCAGCATTTT; CDR3aa: CASSVDGYQPQHF
j_gene: TRBJ2-3; v_gene: TRBV7-2; d_gene: NA; abundance: many; CDR3nt: TGTGCCAGCAGCTTATCGAGGGATACGCAGTATTTT; CDR3aa: CASSLSRDTQYF
j_gene: TRBJ2-1; v_gene: TRBV4-3; d_gene: TRBD2; abundance: many; CDR3nt: TGCGCCAGCAGCCATGAACCCTCGGGACTAGCGGAGAGCAATGAGCAGTTCTTC; CDR3aa: CASSHEPSGLAESNEQFF
j_gene: TRBJ2-4; v_gene: TRBV5-6; d_gene: NA; abundance: NA; CDR3nt: TGTGCCAGCAGCTTGTTAACTAGCCTAGCCAAAAACATTCAGTACTTC; CDR3aa: CASSLLTSLAKNIQYF
j_gene: TRBJ1-5; v_gene: TRBV20-1; d_gene: NA; abundance: NA; CDR3nt: TGCAGTGCTAGAGATTACACAGACTCTCTTCCTGGGAATCAGCCCCAGCATTTT; CDR3aa: CSARDYTDSLPGNQPQHF
j_gene: TRBJ1-5; v_gene: TRBV5-1; d_gene: NA; abundance: few; CDR3nt: TGCGCCAGCAGTTGGGGGGAGAATCAGCCCCAGCATTTT; CDR3aa: CASSWGENQPQHF
j_gene: TRBJ1-2; v_gene: TRBV7-2; d_gene: NA; abundance: NA; CDR3nt: TGTGCCAGCAGCTTCAGCGACAACTATGGCTACACCTTC; CDR3aa: CASSFSDNYGYTF
j_gene: TRBJ2-3; v_gene: TRBV6-5; d_gene: NA; abundance: few; CDR3nt: TGTGCCAGCAGCCCCAACAAAGCAGATACGCAGTATTTT; CDR3aa: CASSPNKADTQYF
j_gene: TRBJ2-5; v_gene: TRBV20-1; d_gene: NA; abundance: NA; CDR3nt: TGCAGTGCTAGATTCAGCCTAAAAGAGACCCAGTACTTC; CDR3aa: CSARFSLKETQYF
j_gene: TRBJ1-2; v_gene: TRBV20-1; d_gene: TRBD1; abundance: NA; CDR3nt: TGCAGTGCTGCACAGGGGGATGGTGGCTACACCTTC; CDR3aa: CSAAQGDGGYTF
j_gene: TRBJ1-6; v_gene: TRBV6-5; d_gene: TRBD1; abundance: NA; CDR3nt: TGTGCCAGCAGACAGGGGATTAATTCACCCCTCCACTTT; CDR3aa: CASRQGINSPLHF
j_gene: TRBJ1-5; v_gene: TRBV6-2/TRBV6-3; d_gene: NA; abundance: NA; CDR3nt: TGTGCCAGCAGTTACCGGGAACAGCCCCAGCATTTT; CDR3aa: CASSYREQPQHF
j_gene: TRBJ2-3; v_gene: TRBV15; d_gene: TRBD1; abundance: few; CDR3nt: TGTGCCACCAGCAGGGACAGGGGGGTCCCAGATACGCAGTATTTT; CDR3aa: CATSRDRGVPDTQYF
j_gene: TRBJ1-2; v_gene: TRBV29-1; d_gene: NA; abundance: many; CDR3nt: TGCAGCGTTGAACTCCGAGGGAGCTATGGCTACACCTTC; CDR3aa: CSVELRGSYGYTF
j_gene: TRBJ2-6; v_gene: TRBV7-9; d_gene: NA; abundance: many; CDR3nt: TGTGCCAGCAGCTTAGGTGGCAGGGTGACGTCTGGGGCCAACGTCCTGACTTTC; CDR3aa: CASSLGGRVTSGANVLTF
j_gene: TRBJ1-5; v_gene: TRBV6-5; d_gene: NA; abundance: NA; CDR3nt: TGTGCCAGCAGTTACTCCCGGAATAGCAATCAGCCCCAGCATTTT; CDR3aa: CASSYSRNSNQPQHF
j_gene: TRBJ1-5; v_gene: TRBV15; d_gene: NA; abundance: many; CDR3nt: TGTGCCACCAGCAGACCCTCCACACAGGGAATCTATCAGCCCCAGCATTTT; CDR3aa: CATSRPSTQGIYQPQHF
j_gene: TRBJ2-3; v_gene: TRBV20-1; d_gene: NA; abundance: NA; CDR3nt: TGCAGTGCTAGAGCGGGGACCACAGATACGCAGTATTTT; CDR3aa: CSARAGTTDTQYF
j_gene: TRBJ1-4; v_gene: TRBV28; d_gene: NA; abundance: NA; CDR3nt: TGTGCCATCAGTCCATGGACACTAAACGATGAAAAACTGTTTTTT; CDR3aa: CAISPWTLNDEKLFF
j_gene: TRBJ1-5; v_gene: TRBV6-1; d_gene: TRBD1; abundance: NA; CDR3nt: TGTGCCAGCAGCCAGGGGGTTAATCAGCCCCAGCATTTT; CDR3aa: CASSQGVNQPQHF
j_gene: TRBJ1-1; v_gene: TRBV6-1; d_gene: NA; abundance: NA; CDR3nt: TGTGCCAGCAGTCCCCAGCGTTTTGAAGCTTTCTTT; CDR3aa: CASSPQRFEAFF
j_gene: TRBJ2-3; v_gene: TRBV6-1; d_gene: NA; abundance: NA; CDR3nt: TGTGCCAGCAGAACCAGCAATGGCGAAGATACGCAGTATTTT; CDR3aa: CASRTSNGEDTQYF
j_gene: TRBJ1-2; v_gene: TRBV4-1; d_gene: NA; abundance: many; CDR3nt: TGCGCCAGCAGCCAAGAATTTCCAGGAAACTATGGCTACACCTTC; CDR3aa: CASSQEFPGNYGYTF
j_gene: TRBJ2-7; v_gene: TRBV9; d_gene: NA; abundance: many; CDR3nt: TGTGCCAGCAGCGTAGCCCCCAGGGACGAGCAGTACTTC; CDR3aa: CASSVAPRDEQYF
j_gene: TRBJ2-1; v_gene: TRBV7-9; d_gene: NA; abundance: NA; CDR3nt: TGTGCCAACAGCCCCTACTCGAGCTCCTACAATGAGCAGTTCTTC; CDR3aa: CANSPYSSSYNEQFF
j_gene: TRBJ2-3; v_gene: TRBV20-1; d_gene: NA; abundance: NA; CDR3nt: TGCAGTGCTAGAGATAACGGACCAAGCACAGATACGCAGTATTTT; CDR3aa: CSARDNGPSTDTQYF
j_gene: TRBJ2-2; v_gene: TRBV12-3/TRBV12-4; d_gene: TRBD2; abundance: NA; CDR3nt: TGTGCCAGCAGCCAACTAGCGGGAGTCACCGGGGAGCGGTTTTTT; CDR3aa: CASSQLAGVTGERFF